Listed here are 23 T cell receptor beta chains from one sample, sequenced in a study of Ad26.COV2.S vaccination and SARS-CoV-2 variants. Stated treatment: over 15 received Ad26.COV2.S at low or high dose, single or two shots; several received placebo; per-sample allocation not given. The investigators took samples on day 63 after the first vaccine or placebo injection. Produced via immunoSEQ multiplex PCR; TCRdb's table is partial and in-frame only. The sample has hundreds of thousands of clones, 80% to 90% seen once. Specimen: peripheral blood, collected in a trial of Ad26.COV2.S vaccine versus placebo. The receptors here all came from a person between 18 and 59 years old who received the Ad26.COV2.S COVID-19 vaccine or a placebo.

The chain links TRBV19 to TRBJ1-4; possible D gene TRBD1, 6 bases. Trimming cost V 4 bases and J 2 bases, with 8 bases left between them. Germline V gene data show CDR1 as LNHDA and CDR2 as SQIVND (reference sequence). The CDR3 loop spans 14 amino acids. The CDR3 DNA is TGTGCCAGTAGTAGAGGGGGGACTAATGAAAAACTGTTTTTT. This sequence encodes CASSRGGTNEKLFF.

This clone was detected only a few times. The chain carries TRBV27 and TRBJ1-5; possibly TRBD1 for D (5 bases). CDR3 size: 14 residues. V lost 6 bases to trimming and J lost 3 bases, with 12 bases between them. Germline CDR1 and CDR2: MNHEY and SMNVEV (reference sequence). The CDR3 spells CASRPVGVNQPQHF. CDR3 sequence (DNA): TGTGCCAGCAGGCCAGTAGGGGTCAATCAGCCCCAGCATTTT.

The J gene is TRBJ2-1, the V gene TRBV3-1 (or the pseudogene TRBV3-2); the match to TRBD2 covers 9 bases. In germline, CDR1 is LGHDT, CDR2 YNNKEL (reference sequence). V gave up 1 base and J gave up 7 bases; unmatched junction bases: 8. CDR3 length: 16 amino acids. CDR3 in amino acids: CASSQGASGIRNEQFF. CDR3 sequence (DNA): TGTGCCAGCAGCCAAGGAGCTAGCGGGATACGGAATGAGCAGTTCTTC.

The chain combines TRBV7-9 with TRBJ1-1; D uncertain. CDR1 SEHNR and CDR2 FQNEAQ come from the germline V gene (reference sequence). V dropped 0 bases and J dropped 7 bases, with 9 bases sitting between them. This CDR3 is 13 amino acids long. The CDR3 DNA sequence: TGTGCCAGCAGCTTAGCACCCGGGTTTGAAGCTTTCTTT. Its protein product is CASSLAPGFEAFF.

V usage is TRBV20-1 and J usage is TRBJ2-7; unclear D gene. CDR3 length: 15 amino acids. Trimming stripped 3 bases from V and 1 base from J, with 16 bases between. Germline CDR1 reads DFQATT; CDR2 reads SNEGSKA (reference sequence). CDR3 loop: CSASGPRIGSYEQYF. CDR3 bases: TGCAGTGCTAGTGGCCCCAGGATCGGGTCCTACGAGCAGTACTTC.

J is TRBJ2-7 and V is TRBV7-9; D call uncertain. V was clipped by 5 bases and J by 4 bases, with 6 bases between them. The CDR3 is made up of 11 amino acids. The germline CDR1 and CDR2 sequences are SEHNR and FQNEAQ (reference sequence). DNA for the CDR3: TGTGCCAGCAGCAGTCATTACGAGCAGTACTTC. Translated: CASSSHYEQYF.

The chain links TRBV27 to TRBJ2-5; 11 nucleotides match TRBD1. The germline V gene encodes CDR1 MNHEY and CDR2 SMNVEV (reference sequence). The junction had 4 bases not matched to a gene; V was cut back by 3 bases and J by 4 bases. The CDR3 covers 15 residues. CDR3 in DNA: TGTGCCAGCAGTTTCCGGGGGACAGGGGGAGAGACCCAGTACTTC. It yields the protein CASSFRGTGGETQYF.

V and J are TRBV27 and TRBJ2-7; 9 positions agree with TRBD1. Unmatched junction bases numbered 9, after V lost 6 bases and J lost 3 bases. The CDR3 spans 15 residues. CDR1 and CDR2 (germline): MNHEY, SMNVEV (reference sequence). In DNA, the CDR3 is TGTGCCAGCAGCCGGACCGGGACAGGGATCTACGAGCAGTACTTC. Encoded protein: CASSRTGTGIYEQYF.

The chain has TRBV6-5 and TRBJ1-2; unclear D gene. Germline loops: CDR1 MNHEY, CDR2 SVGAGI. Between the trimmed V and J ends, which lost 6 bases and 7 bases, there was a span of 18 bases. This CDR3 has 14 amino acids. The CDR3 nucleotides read TGTGCCAGCAGGGCCGCTGGAGTGCCGGGTGGCTACACCTTC. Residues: CASRAAGVPGGYTF.

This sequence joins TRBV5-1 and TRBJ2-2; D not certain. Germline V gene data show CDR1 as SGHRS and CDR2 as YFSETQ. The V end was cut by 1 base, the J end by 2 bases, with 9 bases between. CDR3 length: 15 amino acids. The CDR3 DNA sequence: TGCGCCAGCAGCTTGCCCAGGATCAACACCGGGGAGCTGTTTTTT. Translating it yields CASSLPRINTGELFF.

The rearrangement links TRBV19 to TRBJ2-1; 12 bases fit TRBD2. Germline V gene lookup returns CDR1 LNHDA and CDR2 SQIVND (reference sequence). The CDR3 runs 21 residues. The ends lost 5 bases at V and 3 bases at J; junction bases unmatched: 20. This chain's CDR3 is CASSSRHSYSAGLAGYNEQFF. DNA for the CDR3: TGTGCCAGTAGTTCCCGGCACAGCTACTCTGCGGGACTAGCGGGCTACAATGAGCAGTTCTTC.

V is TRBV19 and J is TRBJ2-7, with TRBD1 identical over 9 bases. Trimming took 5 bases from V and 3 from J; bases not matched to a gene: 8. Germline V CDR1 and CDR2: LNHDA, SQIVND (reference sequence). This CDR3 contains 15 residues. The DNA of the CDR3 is TGTGCCAGTAGTCCCCCTGGGGACAGGGTCTACGAGCAGTACTTC. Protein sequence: CASSPPGDRVYEQYF.

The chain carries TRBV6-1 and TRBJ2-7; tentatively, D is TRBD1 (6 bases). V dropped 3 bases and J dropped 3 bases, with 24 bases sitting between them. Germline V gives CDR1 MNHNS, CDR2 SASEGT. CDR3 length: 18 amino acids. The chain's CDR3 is CASSEGKPDRRFRYEQYF. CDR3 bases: TGTGCCAGCAGTGAGGGAAAGCCGGACAGACGATTCCGCTACGAGCAGTACTTC.

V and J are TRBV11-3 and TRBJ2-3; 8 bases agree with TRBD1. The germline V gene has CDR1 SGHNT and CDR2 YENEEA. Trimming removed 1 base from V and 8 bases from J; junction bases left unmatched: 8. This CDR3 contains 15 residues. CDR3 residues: CASSLGGQGAGTQYF. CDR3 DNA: TGTGCCAGCAGCTTAGGGGGCCAGGGGGCAGGTACGCAGTATTTT.

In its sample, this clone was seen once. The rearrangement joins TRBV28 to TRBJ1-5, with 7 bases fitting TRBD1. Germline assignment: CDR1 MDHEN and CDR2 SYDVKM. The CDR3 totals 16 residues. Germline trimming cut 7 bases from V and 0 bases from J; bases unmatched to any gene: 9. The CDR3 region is CASTGLGGPSNQPQHF. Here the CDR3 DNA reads TGTGCCAGCACCGGACTAGGGGGCCCTAGCAATCAGCCCCAGCATTTT.

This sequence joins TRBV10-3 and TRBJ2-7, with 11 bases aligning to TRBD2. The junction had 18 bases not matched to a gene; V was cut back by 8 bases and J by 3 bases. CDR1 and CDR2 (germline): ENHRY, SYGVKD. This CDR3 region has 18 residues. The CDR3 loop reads CAILASTSGNSGLYEQYF. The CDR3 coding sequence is TGTGCCATCTTGGCATCGACTAGCGGGAACTCTGGACTCTACGAGCAGTACTTC.

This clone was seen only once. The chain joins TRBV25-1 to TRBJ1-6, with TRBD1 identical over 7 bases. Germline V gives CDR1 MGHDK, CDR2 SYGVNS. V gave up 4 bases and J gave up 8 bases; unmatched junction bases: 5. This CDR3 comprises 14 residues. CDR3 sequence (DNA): TGTGCCAGCAGTGCGCGGGACAGATATTCACCCCTCCACTTT. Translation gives CASSARDRYSPLHF.

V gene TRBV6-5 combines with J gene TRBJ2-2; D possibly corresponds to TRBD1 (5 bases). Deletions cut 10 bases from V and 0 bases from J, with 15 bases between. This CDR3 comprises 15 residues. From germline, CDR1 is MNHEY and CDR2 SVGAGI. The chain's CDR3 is CATLGRNTNTGELFF. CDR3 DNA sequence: TGTGCCACCCTGGGGCGGAATACGAACACCGGGGAGCTGTTTTTT.

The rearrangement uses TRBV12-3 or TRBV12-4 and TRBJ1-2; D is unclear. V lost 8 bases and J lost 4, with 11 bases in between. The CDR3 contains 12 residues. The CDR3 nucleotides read TGTGCCAGCGGGCCCATGGGCTATGGCTACACCTTC. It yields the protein CASGPMGYGYTF.

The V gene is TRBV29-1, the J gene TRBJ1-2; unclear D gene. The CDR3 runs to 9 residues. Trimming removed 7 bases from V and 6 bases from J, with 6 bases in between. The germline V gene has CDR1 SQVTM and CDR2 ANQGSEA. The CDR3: CSEGDGYTF. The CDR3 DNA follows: TGCAGCGAGGGAGATGGCTACACCTTC.

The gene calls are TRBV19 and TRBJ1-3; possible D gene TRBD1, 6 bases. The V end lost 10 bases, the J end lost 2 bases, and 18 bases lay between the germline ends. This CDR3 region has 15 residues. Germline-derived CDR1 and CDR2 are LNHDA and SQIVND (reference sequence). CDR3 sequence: CATRTRGITGNTIYF. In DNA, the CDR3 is TGTGCCACCCGGACCAGGGGTATTACTGGAAACACCATATATTTT. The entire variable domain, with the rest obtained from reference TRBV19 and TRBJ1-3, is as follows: DGGITQSPKYLFRKEGQNVTLSCEQNLNHDAMYWYRQDPGQGLRLIYYSQIVNDFQKGDIAEGYSVSREKKESFPLTVTSAQKNPTAFYLCATRTRGITGNTIYFGEGSWLTVV.

CDR3 loop: CASSQPGDSTDTQYF. For the CDR3, the DNA is TGTGCCAGCAGCCAACCGGGGGATAGCACAGATACGCAGTATTTT. The chain has TRBV4-2 and TRBJ2-3; tentative D call: TRBD2 (6 bases). Germline lookup yields CDR1 LGHNA and CDR2 YNFKEQ. The CDR3 totals 15 residues. With 2 bases removed from V and 0 bases from J, the gap between germline ends came to 9 bases.

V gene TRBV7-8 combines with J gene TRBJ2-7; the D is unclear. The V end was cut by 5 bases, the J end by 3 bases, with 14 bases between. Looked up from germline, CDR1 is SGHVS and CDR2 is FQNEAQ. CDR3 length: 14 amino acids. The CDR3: CASSPPTAYYEQYF. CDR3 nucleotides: TGTGCCAGCAGCCCCCCTACAGCCTACTACGAGCAGTACTTC.